The following is a T cell receptor (beta chain) sequence with its context. Its specificity is unknown. Profiling relied on immunoSEQ multiplex PCR, and the TCRdb table lists in-frame clones only, not all of them. The table lists about 7,900 clones, around 80% of them singletons. Per germline, CDR1 SEHNR and CDR2 FQNEAQ (reference sequence). The CDR3 runs to 12 residues. V lost 5 bases, J lost 7 bases, and 12 bases lay in between. The data belong to a study of immune evolution from preneoplasia to lung adenocarcinoma. Study results and limitations: Later-stage lesions seemingly showed higher T cell density and diversity than normal lung. Top clone frequencies peaked in normal lung, apparently declining through invasive adenocarcinoma.

Between about 2014 and 2018, patients underwent resection in Japan or China. Two lung cancer pathologists independently confirmed each histologic diagnosis. The chain uses TRBV7-9 and TRBJ2-7; no clear D. The TCR was taken from a person aged 65-85 years with lung adenocarcinoma. Sequencing was performed on FFPE adjacent normal lung tissue. In DNA form, the CDR3 reads TGTGCCAGCAGCATTAGTACGGATGAGCAGTACTTC. This translates into CASSISTDEQYF.